This T cell receptor (beta chain) comes out of a study of shared clonotypes between healthy human individuals. On the study more broadly: Sampling drew on donors who were a couple of women and a few men aged 18 to 49. Broader study findings: In general, naive subsets displayed greater estimated richness than memory subsets did. It was expected that sequencing depth would affect clonotype sharing among donors. Lower generation probabilities were found for non-shared clonotypes than for those shared by all four donors.

Naive CD8 isolation took CD45RO-negative cells positively selected for CCR7 and excluded terminally differentiated effector memory CD45RA+ cells. The method was immunoSEQ multiplex PCR; TCRdb's version includes in-frame clones alone and lacks a portion of them. This sample has around 550,000 clones, with roughly 95% found just once. In the case of this clone: Its target is not known.

The V end lost 6 bases, the J end lost 4 bases, and 18 bases lay between the germline ends. The germline V gene encodes CDR1 MDHEN and CDR2 SYDVKM. The CDR3 extends over 15 amino acids. This TCR came from a woman aged 25 to 39 in good health. The chain employs TRBV28 and TRBJ2-5, with D possibly being TRBD2 (6 bases). Material for sequencing was naive CD8+ T cells sorted from blood. The CDR3 DNA reads as TGTGCCAGCAGCCTCCCCCGGGAGATGACAGAGACCCAGTACTTC. Its translation: CASSLPREMTETQYF.